Listed below are T cell receptor beta chains from one sample, sequenced in a study of OX40 agonist ivuxolimab in advanced cancers. TCRdb's copy holds only in-frame clones and misses some; the assay was immunoSEQ multiplex PCR. This sample has tens of thousands of clones, with about 87% found just once. The sequencing used CD4+ or CD8+ T cells sorted from blood, collected in a trial of the OX40 agonist ivuxolimab. These TCRs come from an adult with an advanced solid tumor such as melanoma, head and neck, liver or kidney cancer. The CDR3 runs from the conserved cysteine through the conserved F or W. Fields, in order: J gene, V gene, CDR3 protein.

TRBJ1-5	TRBV2	CASSEGQTNQPQHF
TRBJ1-2	TRBV6-5	CASSSPGLSGVYGYTF
TRBJ1-2	TRBV28	CASRLEGARGYTF
TRBJ1-1	TRBV18	CASSPDQNTEAFF
TRBJ1-5	TRBV30	CAWSFGQGDQPQHF
TRBJ1-1	TRBV14	CASSPWRGAEAFF
TRBJ2-1	TRBV6-1	CASSVAGGPGNEQFF
TRBJ2-7	TRBV11-3	CASSLTSRLSYEQYF
TRBJ2-1	TRBV6-4	CASSIGLALYNEQFF
TRBJ1-2	TRBV5-4	CASSLGETGYGYTF
-	TRBV2	CASSESLDRDLDEQYF
TRBJ1-2	TRBV6-6	CASRAGALGYTF
TRBJ1-4	TRBV7-4	CASSRRGANEKLFF
TRBJ2-7	TRBV19	CASSTGHSYEQYF
TRBJ1-5	TRBV4-2	CASGSGAAADQPQHF
TRBJ2-7	TRBV7-2	CASSPRTGNSYEQYF
TRBJ2-3	TRBV13	CASSYQATDTQYF
TRBJ2-1	TRBV7-3	CASSTRQSISYNEQFF
TRBJ2-3	TRBV30	CAWSLGQGGSPDTQYF
TRBJ1-1	TRBV11-3	CASSTHRGNTEAFF
TRBJ2-7	TRBV30	CAWSPLGLSSYEQYF
TRBJ1-5	TRBV4-1	CASSQGFTRGPQPQHF
TRBJ2-7	TRBV4-2	CASSFRDRVYEQYF
TRBJ2-7	TRBV10-3	CAISGTSGNYEQYF
TRBJ1-5	TRBV9	CASSGTGGNQPQHF
TRBJ2-7	TRBV7-6	CASSLAFGGGGYEQYF
TRBJ1-1	TRBV30	CAWSLDVNTEAFF
TRBJ2-7	TRBV9	CASSVDQWQAYEQYF
TRBJ1-4	TRBV5-4	CASSAADRGGEKLFF
TRBJ1-5	TRBV25-1	CASSEYFGQPQHF
TRBJ2-1	TRBV2	CASSRTDNEQFF
TRBJ2-3	TRBV5-6	CASSLRRQLTDTQYF
TRBJ2-4	TRBV7-2	CASSTSGRAWNIQYF
TRBJ2-5	TRBV19	CATRTDLGETQYF
TRBJ2-2	TRBV18	CASSPPGTVDTGELFF
TRBJ2-3	TRBV6-5	CASSSGTSGRTDTQYF
TRBJ2-7	TRBV5-8	CASSSAWDRGSYEQYF
TRBJ2-3	TRBV28	CASSSLQESTDTQYF
TRBJ2-7	TRBV7-9	CASSLAQWNEQYF
TRBJ1-3	TRBV4-2	CASSLGGSGNTIYF
TRBJ2-5	TRBV2	CASGKGETQYF
TRBJ2-7	TRBV4-1	CASSQDWPAREQYF
TRBJ2-7	TRBV27	CASSWGASGIYEQYF
TRBJ2-4	TRBV10-3	CAITRSASGRLRAKNIQYF
TRBJ2-6	TRBV5-4	CASSPGQGSSGANVLTF
TRBJ1-4	TRBV5-3	CARSSLRGRRLLLNEKLFF
TRBJ1-1	TRBV29-1	CSVGEGTNTEAFF
TRBJ2-1	TRBV29-1	CSVRFNNNEQFF
TRBJ1-3	TRBV9	CASSPRGSSSGNTIYF
TRBJ1-1	TRBV5-1	CASSWTENTEAFF
TRBJ2-5	TRBV7-3	CASSARVGETQYF
TRBJ1-6	TRBV4-1	CASSPRDRENSPLHF
TRBJ2-7	TRBV7-2	CASGTYEQYF
TRBJ1-2	TRBV7-8	CASSLDQGNYGYTF
TRBJ1-1	TRBV2	CASSARIWGNTEAFF
TRBJ2-1	TRBV6-6	CASSPVGSSYNEQFF
TRBJ2-5	TRBV7-2	CASSLDTGTQYF
TRBJ1-2	TRBV6-6	CASSYGTPIYGYTF
TRBJ1-5	TRBV27	CASSSLDRVRGQPQHF